Each of the 15 T cell receptor beta chains below was sequenced from the same sample in a study of T cell responses to AZD1222 COVID-19 vaccine. The data were produced by immunoSEQ multiplex PCR, yet TCRdb's version contains in-frame clones alone and is incomplete. The sample holds more than 95,000 clones; about 89% are singletons and the top ten take approximately 7.5%. Material: peripheral blood, obtained on day 0 of AZD1222 vaccination. The origin of the receptors is an adult in good health.

The V call is TRBV5-1, the J call TRBJ2-3; D gene unclear. The CDR3 is 16 residues long. The germline V gene has CDR1 SGHRS and CDR2 YFSETQ. Trimming cost V 0 bases and J 0 bases, with 11 bases left between them. The CDR3 DNA follows: TGCGCCAGCAGCTTGGCCGGTGAGACTAGCACAGATACGCAGTATTTT. This translates into CASSLAGETSTDTQYF.

The chain employs TRBV6-2 or TRBV6-3 and TRBJ2-7; weak D call: TRBD2 (5 bases). Trimming pared 1 base from V and 0 bases from J, leaving 10 bases between. The CDR3 sequence is 15 residues long. Looked up from germline, CDR1 is MNHEY and CDR2 is SVGEGT. The CDR3: CASSYFAGASYEQYF. CDR3 bases: TGTGCCAGCAGTTACTTCGCGGGTGCCTCCTACGAGCAGTACTTC.

The chain recombines TRBV11-3 with TRBJ1-1, with D maybe TRBD1 (5 bases). The CDR3 sequence is 12 residues long. V was clipped by 6 bases and J by 6 bases, with 11 bases between them. CDR1 is SGHNT, CDR2 YENEEA, per germline. CDR3 amino acids: CASSSGAPEAFF. CDR3 in DNA: TGTGCCAGCAGTAGTGGGGCCCCTGAAGCTTTCTTT.

CDR3 protein: CASSLRAARINEQFF. DNA for the CDR3: TGTGCCAGCAGCTTGAGAGCGGCCAGAATCAATGAGCAGTTCTTC. The chain links TRBV5-8 to TRBJ2-1, with D maybe TRBD2 (5 bases). Germline assignment: CDR1 SGHTS and CDR2 YDEGEE. The length of the CDR3 is 15 residues. Trimming pared 1 base from V and 6 bases from J, leaving 14 bases between.

The rearrangement uses TRBV28 and TRBJ2-1; tentative D call: TRBD2 (5 bases). There are 12 residues in the CDR3. CDR1 is MDHEN and CDR2 is SYDVKM in the germline V gene. Trimming took 8 bases from V and 0 from J, leaving 5 bases between them. The CDR3: CASGSSYNEQFF. CDR3 DNA sequence: TGTGCCAGCGGGAGCTCCTACAATGAGCAGTTCTTC.

The chain has TRBV29-1 and TRBJ2-7; TRBD1 matches at 12 bases. The CDR3 contains 17 residues. The junction had 10 bases not matched to a gene; V was cut back by 1 base and J by 3 bases. The germline V gene has CDR1 SQVTM and CDR2 ANQGSEA. Written as DNA, the CDR3 is TGCAGCGTTGAAGTCCTAGTTCGGGACAGGGGGCTCTACGAGCAGTACTTC. It codes for CSVEVLVRDRGLYEQYF.

The V gene is TRBV11-1, the J gene TRBJ1-1; TRBD1 is a possible D gene (5 bases). The germline V gene encodes CDR1 SGHAT and CDR2 FQDESV (reference sequence). V lost 8 bases and J lost 1, with 11 bases in between. The CDR3 is 13 amino acids. In nucleotides, the CDR3 is TGTGCCAGCGTAGATCAGGGGAACACTGAAGCTTTCTTT. Residues: CASVDQGNTEAFF.

The V and J genes are TRBV19 and TRBJ1-3, with 7 bases that match TRBD1. V lost 6 bases, J lost 0 bases, and 5 bases stayed unmatched. CDR1 is LNHDA, CDR2 SQIVND, per germline (reference sequence). CDR3 length: 15 residues. The CDR3, as DNA: TGTGCCAGTAGGGACAGGTCGAACTCTGGAAACACCATATATTTT. Residues: CASRDRSNSGNTIYF.

The genes are TRBV10-3 and TRBJ2-5; D tentatively reads TRBD1 or TRBD2 (6 bases each). The CDR3 has 15 amino acids. The V end was cut by 4 bases, the J end by 5 bases, with 17 bases between. The germline gives CDR1 ENHRY, CDR2 SYGVKD. The CDR3 DNA is TGTGCCATCAGTGGCGGTCCGGGGGCGAGGGAGACCCAGTACTTC. It is translated as CAISGGPGARETQYF.

The gene calls are TRBV7-2 and TRBJ2-7; 11 bases are a match to TRBD2. Looked up from germline, CDR1 is SGHTA and CDR2 is FQGNSA. This CDR3 contains 17 residues. The junction had 14 bases not matched to a gene; V was cut back by 6 bases and J by 4 bases. The CDR3: CASRPQTQASGRYEQYF. Written as DNA, the CDR3 is TGTGCCAGCAGACCGCAGACCCAAGCTAGCGGGAGGTACGAGCAGTACTTC.

In DNA, the CDR3 is TGTGCCAGCAGCCAGCGGGAGGTCACAGATACGCAGTATTTT. Its protein is CASSQREVTDTQYF. The chain joins TRBV6-5 to TRBJ2-3; 9 nucleotides agree with TRBD2. CDR1 is MNHEY, CDR2 SVGAGI, per germline. With V trimmed by 6 bases and J by 2 bases, 3 bases remained unmatched. The CDR3 loop spans 14 amino acids.

The rearrangement links TRBV12-3 or TRBV12-4 to TRBJ1-5; 7 bases are shared with TRBD1. J lost 6 bases, V lost 4 bases, and 3 bases had no gene match. The CDR3 totals 13 residues. CDR3 nucleotides: TGTGCCAGCAGTTCCAGGGGGAGTCAGCCCCAGCATTTT. Translated: CASSSRGSQPQHF.

The rearrangement links TRBV27 to TRBJ2-3, with 15 bases that match TRBD2. The junction had 17 bases not matched to a gene; V was cut back by 8 bases and J by 5 bases. This CDR3 region has 19 residues. CDR1 and CDR2 from the germline V gene are MNHEY and SMNVEV (reference sequence). This CDR3 is CASSHRGLAGGGPRDTQYF. CDR3 nucleotide sequence: TGTGCCAGCTCGCATCGGGGACTAGCGGGAGGAGGCCCTCGAGATACGCAGTATTTT.

V is TRBV5-1 and J is TRBJ2-5, with 7 bases aligning to TRBD1. There are 14 residues in the CDR3. The germline V gene has CDR1 SGHRS and CDR2 YFSETQ. Trimming took 4 bases from V and 4 from J; bases not matched to a gene: 7. The CDR3 nucleotides are TGCGCCAGCAGCCAAGGGACAGCGCTAGAGACCCAGTACTTC. Amino acids: CASSQGTALETQYF.

The chain employs TRBV4-3 and TRBJ1-2, with D maybe TRBD1 (6 bases). The CDR3 is 15 residues long. V was pared by 4 bases and J by 5 bases, with 17 bases between. Germline CDR1 reads LGHNA; CDR2 reads YSLEER. Here the CDR3 reads CASSPRVGGGYGYTF. Here the CDR3 DNA reads TGCGCCAGCAGCCCGAGGGTTGGGGGCGGATATGGCTACACCTTC.